This passage covers 18 T cell receptor beta chains from one sample sequenced in a study of radiotherapy plus CTLA-4 blockade in lung cancer. TCRdb keeps only in-frame clones here, not all; method: immunoSEQ multiplex PCR. The sample records 40,000 to 60,000 clones, approximately 86% being singletons. Sample: peripheral blood, taken from a patient treated with radiotherapy plus ipilimumab. These receptors all stem from a human donor with non-small cell lung cancer that progressed on radiotherapy plus ipilimumab. Some clones in this sample may be carry-over from other donors' samples.

V and J are TRBV11-3 and TRBJ2-2; maybe TRBD2 (5 bases). V was trimmed by 4 bases and J by 7 bases, leaving 7 bases between them. The germline V gene has CDR1 SGHNT and CDR2 YENEEA. CDR3 length: 12 amino acids. The CDR3 DNA reads TGTGCCAGCAGCTCGAGCGGCGGGGAGCTGTTTTTT. Translated, it gives CASSSSGGELFF.

The chain uses TRBV5-1 and TRBJ2-2; 14 bases match TRBD2. The CDR3 length is 17 residues. The J segment lost 8 bases and the V segment lost 5 bases, leaving 11 bases of the junction unmatched. CDR1 and CDR2 (germline): SGHRS, YFSETQ. This CDR3 is CASRNLPGLAGVGELFF. The CDR3 DNA follows: TGCGCCAGCAGAAATTTACCGGGACTAGCGGGAGTGGGGGAGCTGTTTTTT.

The rearrangement joins TRBV2 to TRBJ1-2; maybe TRBD1 (5 bases). The CDR3 contains 16 residues. The germline V gene has CDR1 SNHLY and CDR2 FYNNEI. The ends were cut back, 7 bases at V and 7 bases at J, with 25 bases in the middle. DNA for the CDR3: TGTGCCAGCACCGAACCCGGGACTAGGGCCCGCGGTGGCTACACCTTC. Its protein product is CASTEPGTRARGGYTF.

This chain links TRBV10-2 with TRBJ2-3; 8 bases map to TRBD2. The CDR3 runs to 15 residues. CDR1 is WSHSY and CDR2 is SAAADI in the germline V gene. V lost 1 base and J lost 6; bases outside the gene matches: 6. The CDR3 DNA reads TGCGCCAGCAGTGAGTTGAGGCGGGGGGACGATACGCAGTATTTT. Residues: CASSELRRGDDTQYF.

The chain recombines TRBV27 with TRBJ1-1; maybe TRBD1 (5 bases). This CDR3 comprises 15 residues. CDR1 is MNHEY and CDR2 is SMNVEV in the germline V gene (reference sequence). V lost 4 bases to trimming and J lost 4 bases, with 16 bases between them. CDR3 region: CASSSTRASITEAFF. CDR3 in DNA: TGTGCCAGCAGTTCAACCAGGGCGAGTATCACTGAAGCTTTCTTT.

The chain joins TRBV19 to TRBJ1-1; 8 bases are a match to TRBD1. Trimming at V came to 8 bases and at J to 1 base, leaving 9 bases not matched to a gene. CDR1 and CDR2 (germline): LNHDA, SQIVND (reference sequence). The CDR3 is 15 amino acids. The DNA for the CDR3 is TGTGCCAGTGCGCCTTATGGACAGGGGAACACTGAAGCTTTCTTT. Protein sequence: CASAPYGQGNTEAFF.

V usage is TRBV7-6 and J usage is TRBJ2-1, with TRBD2 matching 13 bases. Germline loops: CDR1 SGHVS, CDR2 FNYEAQ. V lost 1 base, J lost 5 bases, and 8 bases stayed unmatched. The CDR3 runs to 18 residues. The CDR3 reads CASSLETSGRFMNNEQFF. The DNA of the CDR3 is TGTGCCAGCAGCTTAGAGACTAGCGGGAGGTTTATGAACAATGAGCAGTTCTTC.

The chain uses TRBV5-1 and TRBJ2-2; the D gene is possibly TRBD1 (6 bases). V lost 4 bases to trimming and J lost 4 bases, with 11 bases between them. The CDR3 has 14 amino acids. Germline lookup yields CDR1 SGHRS and CDR2 YFSETQ. CDR3 protein: CASSHRAGTGELFF. As DNA, the CDR3 is TGCGCCAGCAGCCACAGGGCGGGCACCGGGGAGCTGTTTTTT.

This sequence joins TRBV18 and TRBJ2-2; the match to TRBD1 covers 8 bases. The CDR3 is made up of 17 amino acids. Per the germline V gene, CDR1 is KGHSH and CDR2 is LQKENI. With V trimmed by 8 bases and J by 0 bases, 11 bases remained unmatched. CDR3 nucleotides: TGTGCCAGCCGCCCAGGACAGGGAGGAGCGAACACCGGGGAGCTGTTTTTT. This translates into CASRPGQGGANTGELFF.

The DNA for the CDR3 is TGTGCCAGCAGTGAAGAGGAGGGGCTCTATGGCTACACCTTC. Translated: CASSEEEGLYGYTF. The rearrangement uses TRBV6-1 and TRBJ1-2; a weak D match, TRBD1 (5 bases). Germline lookup yields CDR1 MNHNS and CDR2 SASEGT. V dropped 1 base and J dropped 4 bases, with 10 bases sitting between them. The CDR3 covers 14 residues.

The gene calls are TRBV5-6 and TRBJ2-3; 9 bases are shared with TRBD2. The CDR3 sequence is 16 residues long. Trimming removed 1 base from V and 2 bases from J; junction bases left unmatched: 5. From germline, CDR1 is SGHDT and CDR2 YYEEEE. Written as DNA, the CDR3 is TGTGCCAGCAGCTTGCCTAGCGGGGCTCCCACAGATACGCAGTATTTT. Its translation is CASSLPSGAPTDTQYF.

Only one count was recorded for this clone. The chain carries TRBV12-5 and TRBJ1-5; perhaps TRBD1 as D (5 bases). V dropped 2 bases and J dropped 0 bases, with 14 bases sitting between them. CDR1 and CDR2 (germline): LGHNT, FRNRAP. This CDR3 region has 17 residues. CDR3: CASGLTWGDGSNQPQHF. CDR3 DNA sequence: TGTGCTAGTGGTTTGACTTGGGGGGACGGTAGCAATCAGCCCCAGCATTTT.

This clone appeared a few times. The J gene is TRBJ1-2, the V gene TRBV11-2, with D maybe TRBD1 (5 bases). The CDR3 length is 15 residues. The V and J ends lost 4 bases and 0 bases respectively, with 12 bases between them. Germline loops: CDR1 SGHAT, CDR2 FQNNGV. CDR3 region: CASSSIGATNYGYTF. CDR3 bases: TGTGCCAGCAGCTCGATTGGGGCAACTAACTATGGCTACACCTTC.

This sequence joins TRBV4-1 and TRBJ2-7; 11 nucleotides line up with TRBD1. With V trimmed by 4 bases and J by 5 bases, 1 base remained unmatched. CDR1 MGHRA and CDR2 YSYEKL come from the germline V gene. This CDR3 is 13 amino acids long. This chain's CDR3 is CASSRDRGNEQYF. CDR3 nucleotides: TGCGCCAGCAGCCGGGACAGGGGGAACGAGCAGTACTTC.

The chain's CDR3 is CASSQEVGGRVEQYF. The CDR3 DNA is TGCGCCAGCAGCCAAGAGGTGGGCGGGAGGGTTGAGCAGTACTTC. J is TRBJ2-7 and V is TRBV4-3, with 9 bases matching TRBD2. The CDR3 has 15 amino acids. The germline gives CDR1 LGHNA, CDR2 YSLEER. The V segment lost 0 bases and the J segment 7 bases; nucleotides outside the gene matches: 7.

This chain connects TRBV7-3 to TRBJ2-1; 8 bases are a match to TRBD2. Germline CDR1 reads SGHTA; CDR2 reads FQGTGA. The CDR3 loop spans 15 amino acids. V lost 5 bases, J lost 9 bases, and 12 bases stayed unmatched. CDR3 protein: CASSLQRGTSSEQFF. The CDR3 DNA reads TGTGCCAGCAGCCTCCAGCGGGGGACTTCTAGTGAGCAGTTCTTC.

This clone was seen only once. The CDR3 loop is CAWSYGEQPQHF. The CDR3 DNA sequence: TGTGCCTGGAGCTACGGAGAGCAGCCCCAGCATTTT. The rearrangement joins TRBV30 to TRBJ1-5; D is unresolved. The CDR3 runs to 12 residues. The germline V and J ends were trimmed by 3 bases and 7 bases, with 10 bases remaining between them. Germline-derived CDR1 and CDR2 are GTSNPN and SVGIG (reference sequence).

The chain carries TRBV27 and TRBJ2-3, with a weak D call TRBD1 (5 bases). Trimming took off 2 bases at V and 1 base at J, with 13 bases between the two ends. The V gene's germline CDR1 is MNHEY and CDR2 SMNVEV (reference sequence). CDR3 size: 16 residues. The CDR3 sequence: CASSLRQGKGTDTQYF. CDR3 DNA: TGTGCCAGCAGTTTAAGGCAGGGAAAAGGCACAGATACGCAGTATTTT.